Listed below are T cell receptor beta chains from one sample, sequenced in a study of blood T cell repertoires in COVID-19. TCRdb's copy holds only in-frame clones and misses some; the assay was immunoSEQ multiplex PCR. The sample lists approximately 250,000 clones; 75% to 85% were seen once. The sample was peripheral blood. These receptors came from a human donor in a cohort sampled during active COVID-19. CDR3s include the opening cysteine and the closing phenylalanine or tryptophan. Fields, in order: J gene, D gene, V gene, CDR3 protein. The D gene is left open where the match is weak.

J gene: TRBJ1-6; D gene: NA; V gene: TRBV6-4; CDR3 protein: CASSEVQDVTPLHF
J gene: TRBJ1-2; D gene: NA; V gene: TRBV5-1; CDR3 protein: CASREGYYGYTF
J gene: TRBJ2-2; D gene: NA; V gene: TRBV19; CDR3 protein: CASRARTAGELFF
J gene: TRBJ1-5; D gene: NA; V gene: TRBV6-2/TRBV6-3; CDR3 protein: CASSDGQINQPQHF
J gene: TRBJ2-3; D gene: NA; V gene: TRBV5-1; CDR3 protein: CASSPRTSSTDTQYF
J gene: TRBJ2-5; D gene: TRBD2; V gene: TRBV24-1; CDR3 protein: CATSLAGGQETQYF
J gene: TRBJ1-2; D gene: NA; V gene: TRBV6-5; CDR3 protein: CASMEARYGYTF
J gene: TRBJ2-1; D gene: TRBD2; V gene: TRBV4-1; CDR3 protein: CASSQISGAYNEQFF
J gene: TRBJ1-2; D gene: TRBD1; V gene: TRBV7-8; CDR3 protein: CASSLDPGQGGYGYTF
J gene: TRBJ1-1; D gene: NA; V gene: TRBV6-2/TRBV6-3; CDR3 protein: CASSLGQNQAFF
J gene: TRBJ1-1; D gene: TRBD1; V gene: TRBV10-3; CDR3 protein: CAITQGQGESTEAFF
J gene: TRBJ2-7; D gene: NA; V gene: TRBV10-3; CDR3 protein: CAISETDTSYGLYF
J gene: TRBJ2-2; D gene: TRBD2; V gene: TRBV9; CDR3 protein: CASSAYSGGANTGELFF
J gene: TRBJ1-5; D gene: NA; V gene: TRBV3-1/TRBV3-2; CDR3 protein: CASSQDQWGGQPQHF
J gene: TRBJ2-7; D gene: NA; V gene: TRBV7-2; CDR3 protein: CASSLFAGSGEQYF
J gene: TRBJ1-2; D gene: TRBD1; V gene: TRBV27; CDR3 protein: CASNPGGGNYGYTF
J gene: TRBJ1-2; D gene: NA; V gene: TRBV6-5; CDR3 protein: CASSYSRSSGDYGYTF
J gene: TRBJ1-2; D gene: NA; V gene: TRBV5-4; CDR3 protein: CASSLEVTENYGYTF
J gene: TRBJ2-7; D gene: TRBD2; V gene: TRBV11-1; CDR3 protein: CASSLGAVSGTYEQYF
J gene: TRBJ1-6; D gene: NA; V gene: TRBV4-1; CDR3 protein: CASSQDPGGRSNSPLHF
J gene: TRBJ1-2; D gene: TRBD1; V gene: TRBV5-1; CDR3 protein: CASSLEGQGKGYGYTF
J gene: TRBJ1-1; D gene: NA; V gene: TRBV15; CDR3 protein: CATSRPIGHLNTEAFF
J gene: TRBJ2-3; D gene: TRBD2; V gene: TRBV6-5; CDR3 protein: CASRPSGGADTQYF
J gene: TRBJ2-2; D gene: NA; V gene: TRBV11-3; CDR3 protein: CASSLDSPGELFF
J gene: TRBJ2-3; D gene: TRBD1; V gene: TRBV4-1; CDR3 protein: CASSDLGQSTDTQYF
J gene: TRBJ1-2; D gene: TRBD1; V gene: TRBV4-2; CDR3 protein: CASSQDPAGGRPNYGYTF
J gene: TRBJ1-4; D gene: NA; V gene: TRBV6-5; CDR3 protein: CASMGALNEKLFF
J gene: TRBJ1-1; D gene: TRBD1; V gene: TRBV12-5; CDR3 protein: CASGLERTGVGNTEAFF
J gene: TRBJ2-3; D gene: NA; V gene: TRBV4-1; CDR3 protein: CASSQVSASDTQYF
J gene: TRBJ2-3; D gene: TRBD2; V gene: TRBV5-4; CDR3 protein: CASSSSGGAADTQYF